This paragraph reports one T cell receptor (beta chain). The CDR3 is 16 amino acids. Germline CDR1 is SGHVS and CDR2 is FQNEAQ. Trimming at V came to 5 bases and at J to 5 bases, leaving 9 bases not matched to a gene. This sample is part of a study of OX40 agonist ivuxolimab in advanced cancers. Patients had blood sampled at baseline and again on cycle 4 day 1 and cycle 7 day 1. TCRdb's table, derived via immunoSEQ multiplex PCR, lists solely in-frame clones and lacks some. The repertoire holds about 140,000 clones, with 90% as singletons. V usage is TRBV7-8 and J usage is TRBJ2-2, with 9 bases identical to TRBD2. Material: CD4+ or CD8+ T cells sorted from blood, obtained in a trial of the OX40 agonist ivuxolimab. This TCR was sampled from an adult with an advanced solid tumor such as melanoma, head and neck, liver or kidney cancer. CDR3 sequence (DNA): TGTGCCAGCAGCCCCAGGGCGGGAGGGGGGACCGGGGAGCTGTTTTTT. Translated, it gives CASSPRAGGGTGELFF.